Each of the 18 T cell receptor beta chains below was sequenced from the same sample in a study of breast tumors, draining lymph nodes, adjacent tissues. TCRdb analysed the multiplex PCR reads with MiXCR anew, one entry per CDR3 protein. The data hold some 230,000 distinct CDR3 sequences, with less than 35% observed a single time. Breast cancer patients provided tissue from their axillary draining lymph nodes. The sequenced sample was axillary lymph node tissue. All receptors derive from a female donor with breast cancer. Some clones in this sample may be carry-over from other donors' samples.

This clonotype was seen repeatedly, ten times or more. The CDR3, as DNA: TGTGCTAGTGGTTTAGGGACAGCTCCAAACACCATATATTTT. Translating gives CASGLGTAPNTIYF. The rearrangement joins TRBV12-5 to TRBJ1-3; TRBD1 aligns across 7 bases. V trimming: 3 bases; J trimming: 6 bases; junction bases outside the gene matches: 5. The CDR3 is made up of 14 amino acids. Germline V gives CDR1 LGHNT, CDR2 FRNRAP.

This clonotype was picked up many times. The chain recombines TRBV9 with TRBJ2-5; 11 bases line up with TRBD1. The junction had 4 bases not matched to a gene; V was cut back by 4 bases and J by 2 bases. Germline V CDR1 and CDR2: SGDLS, YYNGEE. The CDR3 is made up of 15 amino acids. This CDR3 is CASSSRDRGQETQYF. CDR3 sequence (DNA): TGTGCCAGCAGCTCCCGGGACAGGGGGCAAGAGACCCAGTACTTC. Complete variable domain (other parts from reference TRBV9 and TRBJ2-5): DSGVTQTPKHLITATGQRVTLRCSPRSGDLSVYWYQQSLDQGLQFLIQYYNGEERAKGNILERFSAQQFPDLHSELNLSSLELGDSALYFCASSSRDRGQETQYFGPGTRLLVL.

The J gene is TRBJ2-1, the V gene TRBV6-6; D unresolved. Trimming took 5 bases from V and 8 from J, leaving 16 bases between them. CDR3 length equals 14 residues. Germline assignment: CDR1 MNHNY and CDR2 SVGAGI (reference sequence). CDR3 nucleotides: TGTGCCAGCAGTCACCCGAAAGCGTTTGATGAGCAGTTCTTC. Translation gives CASSHPKAFDEQFF.

The V and J genes are TRBV6-5 and TRBJ2-1, with D possibly matching TRBD2 (6 bases). CDR3 length: 14 residues. Germline V gene lookup returns CDR1 MNHEY and CDR2 SVGAGI. Trimming removed 6 bases from V and 8 bases from J, with 17 bases in between. The CDR3 here is CASSPLARRDEQFF. The CDR3 nucleotides are TGTGCCAGCAGCCCCCTAGCGCGGAGGGATGAGCAGTTCTTC.

The chain employs TRBV20-1 and TRBJ2-7, with TRBD2 matching 9 bases. The V segment lost 6 bases and the J segment 5 bases; nucleotides outside the gene matches: 8. Per the germline V gene, CDR1 is DFQATT and CDR2 is SNEGSKA (reference sequence). CDR3 length: 13 amino acids. CDR3 amino acids: CSAVASGNHEQYF. For the CDR3, the DNA is TGCAGTGCAGTGGCTAGCGGGAATCACGAGCAGTACTTC.

In its sample, this clonotype was seen many times. This sequence joins TRBV20-1 and TRBJ2-3; 14 bases map to TRBD2. The CDR3 spans 18 residues. Trimming took 0 bases from V and 4 from J; bases not matched to a gene: 9. CDR1 is DFQATT and CDR2 is SNEGSKA in the germline V gene (reference sequence). The CDR3 reads CSARERPLGLAGADTQYF. The CDR3 DNA follows: TGCAGTGCTAGAGAGAGACCCTTGGGACTAGCGGGAGCAGATACGCAGTATTTT.

In its sample, this clonotype was seen many times. The V and J genes are TRBV20-1 and TRBJ1-6, with no clear D. V was cut by 3 bases and J by 7 bases, with 10 bases left in between. Per germline, CDR1 DFQATT and CDR2 SNEGSKA (reference sequence). The CDR3 covers 13 residues. The CDR3 sequence is CSARAGLNSPLHF. The CDR3 nucleotides read TGCAGTGCTAGGGCGGGGTTGAATTCACCCCTCCACTTT.

The chain joins TRBV6-2 or TRBV6-3 to TRBJ2-1, with D uncertain. Germline V gene sequence: CDR1 MNHEY, CDR2 SVGEGT. The CDR3 consists of 15 residues. Trimming stripped 7 bases from V and 6 bases from J, with 19 bases between. The CDR3 loop is CASNTPPPVRNEQFF. The DNA of the CDR3 is TGTGCCAGCAACACCCCCCCTCCGGTGCGCAATGAGCAGTTCTTC.

In DNA form, the CDR3 reads TGTGCCAGCAGCTTGGGGGGACAGGGGGCGTCTGGCTACACCTTC. Amino acid sequence: CASSLGGQGASGYTF. The V call is TRBV5-4, the J call TRBJ1-2; 12 bases line up with TRBD1. Unmatched junction bases numbered 4, after V lost 0 bases and J lost 7 bases. Germline CDR1 and CDR2: SGHNT and YYREEE (reference sequence). The CDR3 is 15 residues long. Variable domain in full (rest from reference TRBV5-4 and TRBJ1-2): ETGVTQSPTHLIKTRGQQVTLRCSSQSGHNTVSWYQQALGQGPQFIFQYYREEENGRGNFPPRFSGLQFPNYSSELNVNALELDDSALYLCASSLGGQGASGYTFGSGTRLTVV.

The sample holds many counts of this clonotype. This chain uses TRBV6-6 with TRBJ2-7; 8 nucleotides agree with TRBD2. The junction had 6 bases not matched to a gene; V was cut back by 6 bases and J by 2 bases. Germline V gene sequence: CDR1 MNHNY, CDR2 SVGAGI (reference sequence). The CDR3 is 14 amino acids. The CDR3 DNA reads as TGTGCCAGCAGCCTAGCGGGTAATCCCTACGAGCAGTACTTC. Its translation is CASSLAGNPYEQYF.

This clonotype was picked up one time. This rearrangement joins TRBV20-1 to TRBJ1-2; D is unresolved. The V gene's germline CDR1 is DFQATT and CDR2 SNEGSKA (reference sequence). CDR3 length: 12 residues. V dropped 6 bases and J dropped 1 base, with 9 bases sitting between them. CDR3 loop: CSAEPGNYGYTF. CDR3 DNA: TGCAGTGCCGAGCCAGGTAACTATGGCTACACCTTC.

This clonotype was detected once. This may come from a read error, since a much larger clone is one base off. The chain couples TRBV6-1 to TRBJ2-7; D remains ambiguous. The CDR3 is 10 residues long. V was clipped by 8 bases and J by 2 bases, with 4 bases between them. Germline-derived CDR1 and CDR2 are MNHNS and SASEGT. The CDR3 nucleotides read TGTGCCAGCGGACCCTACGAGCAGTACTTC. Protein sequence: CASGPYEQYF.

The chain joins TRBV9 to TRBJ2-5; weak D call: TRBD1 (6 bases). CDR3 length equals 12 residues. Germline lookup yields CDR1 SGDLS and CDR2 YYNGEE. V was trimmed by 3 bases and J by 10 bases, leaving 13 bases between them. The CDR3 spells CASSDRGGNQYF. The CDR3 DNA is TGTGCCAGCAGCGACCGAGGGGGTAACCAGTACTTC.

To note about this clonotype: Since no conserved phenylalanine or tryptophan closes the CDR3, a read error is the likely cause. The DNA is omitted, as the CDR3 cannot be located on it reliably, and the CDR3 follows TCRdb's listing. V is TRBV5-1 and J is TRBJ2-6; the table gives TRBD1 as D, unverified against the DNA. Germline assignment: CDR1 SGHRS and CDR2 YFSETQ. With termini counted, the CDR3 has 12 amino acids. This CDR3 reads CASSPRGLAGTS.

This clonotype was recorded many times. The genes are TRBV7-9 and TRBJ1-2, with D hard to call. The germline V gene has CDR1 SEHNR and CDR2 FQNEAQ (reference sequence). The CDR3 contains 14 residues. V was clipped by 1 base and J by 6 bases, with 12 bases between them. CDR3 sequence reads: CASSLGAGSDGYTF. CDR3 bases: TGTGCCAGCAGCTTAGGTGCCGGGTCGGATGGCTACACCTTC.

The gene calls are TRBV9 and TRBJ1-4; a weak D match, TRBD1 (5 bases). Trimming took 0 bases from V and 8 from J, leaving 8 bases between them. Germline V CDR1 and CDR2: SGDLS, YYNGEE. The length of the CDR3 is 13 residues. The CDR3 here is CASSVGGAEKLFF. The CDR3 DNA reads as TGTGCCAGCAGCGTAGGTGGGGCCGAAAAACTGTTTTTT.

On this clonotype: Given the absence of the conserved phenylalanine or tryptophan at the CDR3 end, a read error is likely. This chain connects TRBV7-3 to TRBJ2-3; 8 bases fit TRBD2. Germline CDR1 SGHTA, CDR2 FQGTGA. The junction had 7 bases not matched to a gene; V was cut back by 5 bases and J by 6 bases. The CDR3 contains 14 residues. Written as DNA, the CDR3 is TGTGCCAGCAGCCCGACGGGGGGGCCTGATACGCAGTATCTT. It translates to CASSPTGGPDTQYL.

This clonotype has a count of ten or more. The chain recombines TRBV7-2 with TRBJ1-5; the D gene is possibly TRBD1 (5 bases). Trimming took 5 bases from V and 6 from J, leaving 17 bases between them. The germline gives CDR1 SGHTA, CDR2 FQGNSA. CDR3 length: 15 amino acids. The CDR3: CASSPLWGVGQPQHF. The CDR3, as DNA: TGTGCCAGCAGCCCCTTGTGGGGGGTAGGTCAGCCCCAGCATTTT. The full variable domain, with the rest looked up from reference TRBV7-2 and TRBJ1-5, is GAGVSQSPSNKVTEKGKDVELRCDPISGHTALYWYRQSLGQGLEFLIYFQGNSAPDKSGLPSDRFSAERTGGSVSTLTIQRTQQEDSAVYLCASSPLWGVGQPQHFGDGTRLSIL.